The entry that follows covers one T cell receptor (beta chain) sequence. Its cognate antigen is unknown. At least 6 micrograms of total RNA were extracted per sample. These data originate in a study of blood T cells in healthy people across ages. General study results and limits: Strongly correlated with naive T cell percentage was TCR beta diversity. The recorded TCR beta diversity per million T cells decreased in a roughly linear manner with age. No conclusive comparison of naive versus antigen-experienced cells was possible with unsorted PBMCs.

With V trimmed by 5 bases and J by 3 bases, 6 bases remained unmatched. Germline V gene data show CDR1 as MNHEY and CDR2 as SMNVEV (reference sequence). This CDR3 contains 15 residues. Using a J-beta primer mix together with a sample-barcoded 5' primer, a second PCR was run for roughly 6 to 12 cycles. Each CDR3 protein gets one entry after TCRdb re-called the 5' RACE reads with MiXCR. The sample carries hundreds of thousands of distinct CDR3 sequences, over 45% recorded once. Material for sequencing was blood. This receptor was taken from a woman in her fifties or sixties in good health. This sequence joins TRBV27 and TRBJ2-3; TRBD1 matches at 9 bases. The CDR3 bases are TGTGCCAGCAGTACCGGGACAGGGTTGACAGATACGCAGTATTTT. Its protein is CASSTGTGLTDTQYF.